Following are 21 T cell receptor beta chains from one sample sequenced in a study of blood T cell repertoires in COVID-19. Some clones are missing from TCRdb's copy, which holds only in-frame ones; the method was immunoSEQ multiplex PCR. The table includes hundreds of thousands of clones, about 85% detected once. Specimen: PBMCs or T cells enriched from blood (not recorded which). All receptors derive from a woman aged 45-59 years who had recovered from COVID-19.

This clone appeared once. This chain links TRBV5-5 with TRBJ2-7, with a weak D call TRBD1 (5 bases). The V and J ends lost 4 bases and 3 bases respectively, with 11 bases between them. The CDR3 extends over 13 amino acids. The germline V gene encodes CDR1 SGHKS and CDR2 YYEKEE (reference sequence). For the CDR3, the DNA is TGTGCCAGCAGCCAGGGCCCGGGCTACGAGCAGTACTTC. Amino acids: CASSQGPGYEQYF. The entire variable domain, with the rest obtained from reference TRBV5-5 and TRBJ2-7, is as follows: DAGVTQSPTHLIKTRGQQVTLRCSPISGHKSVSWYQQVLGQGPQFIFQYYEKEERGRGNFPDRFSARQFPNYSSELNVNALLLGDSALYLCASSQGPGYEQYFGPGTRLTVT.

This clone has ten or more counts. As DNA, the CDR3 is TGTGCCAGCCGCCCAAGGGGGCAAGAGACCCAGTACTTC. The encoded protein is CASRPRGQETQYF. The V and J genes are TRBV7-8 and TRBJ2-5; D perhaps matches TRBD1 (6 bases). Trimming took off 8 bases at V and 2 bases at J, with 12 bases between the two ends. The CDR3 consists of 13 residues. Germline values: CDR1 SGHVS, CDR2 FQNEAQ.

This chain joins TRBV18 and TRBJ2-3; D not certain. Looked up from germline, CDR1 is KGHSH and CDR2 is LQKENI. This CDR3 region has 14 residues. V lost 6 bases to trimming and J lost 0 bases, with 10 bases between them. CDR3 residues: CASSPKTSTDTQYF. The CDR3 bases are TGTGCCAGCTCTCCAAAAACTAGCACAGATACGCAGTATTTT.

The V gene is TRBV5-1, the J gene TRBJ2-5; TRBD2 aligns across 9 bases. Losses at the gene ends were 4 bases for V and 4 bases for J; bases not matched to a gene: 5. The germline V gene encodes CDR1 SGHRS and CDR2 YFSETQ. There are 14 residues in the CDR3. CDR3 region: CASSPGLALETQYF. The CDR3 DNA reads TGCGCCAGCAGCCCAGGACTAGCGCTAGAGACCCAGTACTTC.

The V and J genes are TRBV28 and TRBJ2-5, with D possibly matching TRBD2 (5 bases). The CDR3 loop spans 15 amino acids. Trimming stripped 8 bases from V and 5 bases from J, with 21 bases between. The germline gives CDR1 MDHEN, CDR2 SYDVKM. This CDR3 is CASLPTGSHRETQYF. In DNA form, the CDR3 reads TGTGCCAGCTTACCTACGGGGAGCCATCGGGAGACCCAGTACTTC.

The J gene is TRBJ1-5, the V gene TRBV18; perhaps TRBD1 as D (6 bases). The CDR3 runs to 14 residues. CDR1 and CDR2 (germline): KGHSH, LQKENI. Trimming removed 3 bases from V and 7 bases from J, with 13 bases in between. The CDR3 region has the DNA TGTGCCAGCTCACCTTCGCCAGGGGACCAGCCCCAGCATTTT. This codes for CASSPSPGDQPQHF.

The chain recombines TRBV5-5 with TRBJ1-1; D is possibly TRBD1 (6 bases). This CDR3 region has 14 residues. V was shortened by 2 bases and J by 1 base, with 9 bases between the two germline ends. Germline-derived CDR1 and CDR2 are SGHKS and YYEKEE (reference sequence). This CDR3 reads CASSLRQENTEAFF. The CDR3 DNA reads TGTGCCAGCAGCTTACGACAGGAGAACACTGAAGCTTTCTTT. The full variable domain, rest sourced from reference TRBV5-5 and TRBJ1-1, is DAGVTQSPTHLIKTRGQQVTLRCSPISGHKSVSWYQQVLGQGPQFIFQYYEKEERGRGNFPDRFSARQFPNYSSELNVNALLLGDSALYLCASSLRQENTEAFFGQGTRLTVV.

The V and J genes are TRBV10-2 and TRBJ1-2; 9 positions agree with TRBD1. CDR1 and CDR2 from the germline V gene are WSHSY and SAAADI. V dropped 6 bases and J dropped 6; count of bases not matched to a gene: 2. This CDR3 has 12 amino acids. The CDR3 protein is CASSGTGNGYTF. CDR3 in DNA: TGCGCCAGCAGCGGGACAGGGAATGGCTACACCTTC.

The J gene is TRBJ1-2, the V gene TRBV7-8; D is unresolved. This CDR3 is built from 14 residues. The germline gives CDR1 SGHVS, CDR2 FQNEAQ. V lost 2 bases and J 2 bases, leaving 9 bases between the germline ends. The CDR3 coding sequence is TGTGCCAGCAGCTTACTTTGGAGGAACTATGGCTACACCTTC. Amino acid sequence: CASSLLWRNYGYTF. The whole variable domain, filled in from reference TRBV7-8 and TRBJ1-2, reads GAGVSQSPRYKVAKRGQDVALRCDPISGHVSLFWYQQALGQGPEFLTYFQNEAQLDKSGLPSDRFFAERPEGSVSTLKIQRTQQEDSAVYLCASSLLWRNYGYTFGSGTRLTVV.

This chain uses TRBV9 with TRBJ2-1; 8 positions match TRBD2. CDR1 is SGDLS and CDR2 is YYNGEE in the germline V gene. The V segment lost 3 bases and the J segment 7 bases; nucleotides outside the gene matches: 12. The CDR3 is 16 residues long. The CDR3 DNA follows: TGTGCCAGCAGCGCTGGACCGGGACTAGAAAGAAATGAGCAGTTCTTC. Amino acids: CASSAGPGLERNEQFF.

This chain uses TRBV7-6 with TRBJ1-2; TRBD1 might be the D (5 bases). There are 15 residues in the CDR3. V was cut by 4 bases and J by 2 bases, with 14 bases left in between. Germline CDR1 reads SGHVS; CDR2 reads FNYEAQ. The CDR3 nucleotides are TGTGCCAGCAGCTCAAGGACAAGGGGAAACTATGGCTACACCTTC. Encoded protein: CASSSRTRGNYGYTF.

CDR3 sequence (DNA): TGTGCCAGCAGCTCAGGGGGGAATACGCAGTATTTT. Translating it yields CASSSGGNTQYF. This rearrangement joins TRBV12-3 or TRBV12-4 to TRBJ2-3; D may be TRBD1 (7 bases). Trimming stripped 6 bases from V and 7 bases from J, with 11 bases between. This CDR3 region has 12 residues.

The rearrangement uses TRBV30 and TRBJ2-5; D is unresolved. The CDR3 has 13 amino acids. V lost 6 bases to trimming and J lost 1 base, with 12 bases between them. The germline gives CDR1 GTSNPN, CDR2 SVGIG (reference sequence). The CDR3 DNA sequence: TGTGCCTGCACCTTGTCTAGCCAAGAGACCCAGTACTTC. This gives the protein CACTLSSQETQYF. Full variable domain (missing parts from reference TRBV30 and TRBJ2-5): SQTIHQWPATLVQPVGSPLSLECTVEGTSNPNLYWYRQAAGRGLQLLFYSVGIGQISSEVPQNLSASRPQDRQFILSSKKLLLSDSGFYLCACTLSSQETQYFGPGTRLLVL.

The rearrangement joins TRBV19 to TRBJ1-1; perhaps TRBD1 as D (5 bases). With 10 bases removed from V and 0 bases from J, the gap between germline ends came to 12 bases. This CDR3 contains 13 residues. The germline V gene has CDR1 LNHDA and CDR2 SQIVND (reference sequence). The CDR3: CAIRDLMNTEAFF. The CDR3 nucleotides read TGTGCCATCAGGGATCTAATGAACACTGAAGCTTTCTTT.

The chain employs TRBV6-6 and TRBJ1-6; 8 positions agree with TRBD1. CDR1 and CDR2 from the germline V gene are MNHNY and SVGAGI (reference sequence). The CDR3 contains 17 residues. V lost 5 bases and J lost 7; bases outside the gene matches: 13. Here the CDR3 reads CASSPGTGNIKNSPLHF. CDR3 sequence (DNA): TGTGCCAGCAGTCCCGGGACAGGAAACATCAAAAATTCACCCCTCCACTTT.

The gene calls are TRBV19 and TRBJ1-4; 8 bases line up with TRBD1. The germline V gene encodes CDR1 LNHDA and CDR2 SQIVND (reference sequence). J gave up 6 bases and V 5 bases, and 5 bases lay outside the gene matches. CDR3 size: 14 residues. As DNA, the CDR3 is TGTGCCAGTAGTCCGGGACAGGCGTATGAAAAACTGTTTTTT. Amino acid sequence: CASSPGQAYEKLFF.

The CDR3 DNA is TGTGCCAGCAGCCAAGAGGGGGGGGCGGACACTGAAGCTTTCTTT. Protein product: CASSQEGGADTEAFF. V is TRBV4-2 and J is TRBJ1-1, with a possible D match to TRBD1 (6 bases). V gave up 0 bases and J gave up 3 bases, with 11 bases separating them. CDR1 and CDR2 (germline): LGHNA, YNFKEQ. This CDR3 is 15 amino acids long.

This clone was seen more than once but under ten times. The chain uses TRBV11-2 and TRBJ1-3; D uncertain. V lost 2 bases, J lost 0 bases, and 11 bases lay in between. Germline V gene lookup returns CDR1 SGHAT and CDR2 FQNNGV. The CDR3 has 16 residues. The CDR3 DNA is TGTGCCAGCAGCTTATTTAACAGCCACTCTGGAAACACCATATATTTT. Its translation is CASSLFNSHSGNTIYF.

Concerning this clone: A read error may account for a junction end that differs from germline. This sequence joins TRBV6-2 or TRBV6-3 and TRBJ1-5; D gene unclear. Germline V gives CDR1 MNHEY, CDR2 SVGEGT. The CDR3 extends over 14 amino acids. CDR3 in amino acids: CASSYSTNAQAQHF. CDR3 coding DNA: TGTGCCAGCAGTTACTCCACAAACGCTCAGGCCCAGCATTTT.

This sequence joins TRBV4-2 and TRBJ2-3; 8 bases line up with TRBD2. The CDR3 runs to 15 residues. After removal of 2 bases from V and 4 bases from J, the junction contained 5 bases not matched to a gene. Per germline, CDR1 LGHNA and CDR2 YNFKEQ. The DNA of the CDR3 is TGTGCCAGCAGCCAATGGACTAGCAGGGCAGATACGCAGTATTTT. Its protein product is CASSQWTSRADTQYF.

As DNA, the CDR3 is TGTGCCAGCAGCCCTAGAGGGCCCTACGAGCAGTACTTC. As protein: CASSPRGPYEQYF. This sequence joins TRBV7-9 and TRBJ2-7; D is possibly TRBD2 (5 bases). The CDR3 sequence is 13 residues long. Trimming took 5 bases from V and 2 from J, leaving 10 bases between them. CDR1 and CDR2 from the germline V gene are SEHNR and FQNEAQ (reference sequence).